This record concerns one TCR beta chain sequence. Other DNA sequences in this specimen translate into the identical CDR3. This specimen belongs to a study of cytomegalovirus exposure and HLA in healthy donors. CDR3 size: 14 residues. The V gene's germline CDR1 is SGHRS and CDR2 YFSETQ. The V and J ends lost 3 bases and 1 base respectively, with 9 bases between them. PCR amplification relied on 60 Vbeta primers (plus 13 Jbeta primers). Generated by immunoSEQ multiplex PCR, the TCRdb table keeps only in-frame clones and is missing some. This table has about 140,000 clones, 73% appearing once. This chain connects TRBV5-1 to TRBJ2-3, with D possibly TRBD2 on 6 matching bases. The specimen sequenced was PBMCs. The receptor's source is a woman aged 35 to 49 in good health and CMV-seronegative. The CDR3 here is CASSSGEGTDTQYF. In nucleotides, the CDR3 is TGCGCCAGCAGCTCGGGGGAGGGCACAGATACGCAGTATTTT.